This T cell receptor beta chain was sequenced for a study of molecular identifiers for immune sequencing clone quantification. This clonotype was recorded a few times. In TCRdb, the PCR reads were re-called with MiXCR into one record per CDR3 protein. The sample has under 350,000 distinct CDR3 sequences; roughly 24% are singletons. Germline CDR1 and CDR2: LNHDA and SQIVND (reference sequence). V dropped 3 bases and J dropped 3 bases, with 15 bases sitting between them. The CDR3 contains 16 residues. The chain is built from TRBV19 and TRBJ1-5, with D perhaps matching TRBD1 (5 bases). This receptor was taken from a human donor in good health. Some libraries in this study had Jurkat cell RNA spiked in. Sequenced input: naive CD8+ T cells from blood, with Jurkat cell RNA spiked in. Specified subset: FACS-sorted CD8+CD4-CCR7+CD45RA+ naive T cells. Here the CDR3 DNA reads TGTGCCAGTAGTATTCTGTTCGGGGGGGACAATCAGCCCCAGCATTTT. Protein sequence: CASSILFGGDNQPQHF.